Below, 30 T cell receptor beta chains from the same sample are listed, as sequenced in a study of blood T cell repertoires in COVID-19. The data were produced by immunoSEQ multiplex PCR, yet TCRdb's version contains in-frame clones alone and is incomplete. The sample contains roughly 150,000 clones, 80% to 90% of which appear only once. The source material was peripheral blood. All receptors derive from a woman aged 80 or over with acute or convalescent COVID-19.

The rearrangement joins TRBV12-3 or TRBV12-4 to TRBJ2-1; D is possibly TRBD1 (5 bases). V was trimmed by 3 bases and J by 12 bases, leaving 9 bases between them. The CDR3 is 11 residues long. CDR3 DNA sequence: TGTGCCAGCAGTTTTGGGGCCGCGCAGTTCTTC. Translation gives CASSFGAAQFF.

The genes are TRBV7-9 and TRBJ2-4, with D tentatively TRBD2 (6 bases). Trimming shortened V by 0 bases and J by 0 bases, and 9 bases separated the two germline ends. The CDR3 is 16 residues long. Germline CDR1 and CDR2: SEHNR and FQNEAQ (reference sequence). The CDR3 here is CASSLAQGGAKNIQYF. CDR3 nucleotides: TGTGCCAGCAGCTTAGCGCAGGGAGGAGCCAAAAACATTCAGTACTTC.

This chain joins TRBV6-5 and TRBJ1-1; no clear D gene. Germline-derived CDR1 and CDR2 are MNHEY and SVGAGI. This CDR3 spans 16 amino acids. The V end was cut by 0 bases, the J end by 3 bases, with 14 bases between. CDR3 DNA: TGTGCCAGCAGTTACTCATACGGGTCGAGGGACACTGAAGCTTTCTTT. This encodes CASSYSYGSRDTEAFF.

The chain links TRBV24-1 to TRBJ2-1; 7 bases map to TRBD1. The CDR3 contains 14 residues. Germline V gene lookup returns CDR1 KGHDR and CDR2 SFDVKD. Unmatched junction bases numbered 5, after V lost 3 bases and J lost 7 bases. This chain's CDR3 is CATSDTSTGNEQFF. The DNA of the CDR3 is TGTGCCACCAGTGATACCTCGACAGGGAATGAGCAGTTCTTC.

As for this clone: Other nucleotide sequences from this sample produce the same CDR3. This chain connects TRBV2 to TRBJ1-2; 9 bases match TRBD1. The J segment lost 4 bases and the V segment lost 5 bases, leaving 2 bases of the junction unmatched. The CDR3 is 13 residues long. CDR1 and CDR2 (germline): SNHLY, FYNNEI. CDR3 sequence reads: CASSLGQGYGYTF. The CDR3 DNA sequence: TGTGCCAGCAGTCTGGGACAGGGCTATGGCTACACCTTC.

J is TRBJ1-4 and V is TRBV28; TRBD1 aligns across 10 bases. This CDR3 comprises 16 residues. CDR1 and CDR2 from the germline V gene are MDHEN and SYDVKM. Trimming cost V 4 bases and J 7 bases; bases outside gene matches: 9. As DNA, the CDR3 is TGTGCCAGCAGTTCCCGCCGGGACAGGGGATCTGAAAAACTGTTTTTT. The encoded protein is CASSSRRDRGSEKLFF.

This clone showed up just a few times. This chain links TRBV2 with TRBJ2-5; D ambiguous. CDR1 and CDR2 (germline): SNHLY, FYNNEI. The germline V and J ends were trimmed by 0 bases and 4 bases, with 3 bases remaining between them. The length of the CDR3 is 12 residues. DNA for the CDR3: TGTGCCAGCAGTGAAGCGAGAGAGACCCAGTACTTC. Its protein is CASSEARETQYF.

The V gene is TRBV5-1, the J gene TRBJ1-2, with a weak D call TRBD1 (5 bases). Germline lookup yields CDR1 SGHRS and CDR2 YFSETQ. The V end was cut by 4 bases, the J end by 7 bases, with 17 bases between. The length of the CDR3 is 14 residues. For the CDR3, the DNA is TGCGCCAGCAGCCCTGACACTCGCGGGGCTGGCTACACCTTC. Translating it yields CASSPDTRGAGYTF. The variable domain in full, completed from reference TRBV5-1 and TRBJ1-2, reads KAGVTQTPRYLIKTRGQQVTLSCSPISGHRSVSWYQQTPGQGLQFLFEYFSETQRNKGNFPGRFSGRQFSNSRSEMNVSTLELGDSALYLCASSPDTRGAGYTFGSGTRLTVV.

The V gene is TRBV5-4, the J gene TRBJ1-2; a possible D gene is TRBD1 (5 bases). Germline lookup yields CDR1 SGHNT and CDR2 YYREEE (reference sequence). The V gene lost 4 bases and the J gene lost 2 bases, with 15 bases spanning the gap. This CDR3 is built from 15 residues. The CDR3 reads CASSPGDLLNYGYTF. CDR3 nucleotides: TGTGCCAGCAGCCCGGGGGATCTCCTAAACTATGGCTACACCTTC.

V is TRBV6-6 and J is TRBJ2-1, with D possibly matching TRBD1 (6 bases). The V and J ends lost 0 bases and 7 bases respectively, with 7 bases between them. Germline CDR1 and CDR2: MNHNY and SVGAGI (reference sequence). There are 13 residues in the CDR3. CDR3 nucleotides: TGTGCCAGCAGTTACTCGCAGGGGAATGAGCAGTTCTTC. Encoded protein: CASSYSQGNEQFF.

This clone was counted a single time. The chain is built from TRBV7-2 and TRBJ2-1; 12 bases align to TRBD2. CDR3 length equals 18 residues. The V and J ends lost 2 bases and 5 bases, in that order; junction bases with no gene match: 10. In germline, CDR1 is SGHTA, CDR2 FQGNSA. CDR3 nucleotides: TGTGCCAGCAGCTTAATGGGTCTAGCGGGGGGGCTTGACAATGAGCAGTTCTTC. It codes for CASSLMGLAGGLDNEQFF.

The CDR3 loop is CARSCQGDPYNEQFF. The CDR3 bases are TGTGCCAGAAGCTGTCAGGGGGATCCCTACAATGAGCAGTTCTTC. V usage is TRBV5-3 and J usage is TRBJ2-1, with 7 bases lining up with TRBD1. TRBV5-3 qualifies as an ORF whose function is uncertain. V shed 3 bases and J 2 bases; nucleotides not matched to a gene: 5. The CDR3 has 15 amino acids.

The V gene is TRBV28, the J gene TRBJ1-5; 8 bases align to TRBD1. The germline gives CDR1 MDHEN, CDR2 SYDVKM. The CDR3 runs to 18 residues. Germline trimming cut 3 bases from V and 6 bases from J; bases unmatched to any gene: 16. The CDR3 nucleotides read TGTGCCAGCAGTTTCGGGGTGTTCGCAGGGGGCGGTTTTCAGCCCCAGCATTTT. It is translated as CASSFGVFAGGGFQPQHF.

CDR3 residues: CSAGQNEKLFF. The CDR3 coding sequence is TGCAGTGCGGGACAGAATGAAAAACTGTTTTTT. The chain uses TRBV20-1 and TRBJ1-4; TRBD1 matches 7 bases. This CDR3 is built from 11 residues. Per the germline V gene, CDR1 is DFQATT and CDR2 is SNEGSKA (reference sequence). The trim removed 6 bases at V and 5 bases at J, leaving 0 bases unmatched.

The chain recombines TRBV7-9 with TRBJ2-5, with D perhaps TRBD1 (6 bases). This CDR3 region has 14 residues. The germline V and J ends were trimmed by 5 bases and 2 bases, with 12 bases remaining between them. CDR1 SEHNR and CDR2 FQNEAQ come from the germline V gene (reference sequence). CDR3 loop: CASSLLGQQETQYF. DNA for the CDR3: TGTGCCAGCAGCCTCCTCGGACAGCAAGAGACCCAGTACTTC.

The rearrangement links TRBV5-4 to TRBJ2-1; no definite D call. CDR1 SGHNT and CDR2 YYREEE come from the germline V gene (reference sequence). This CDR3 has 13 residues. V gave up 3 bases and J gave up 6 bases, with 10 bases separating them. The CDR3 region is CASSSTRVNEQFF. DNA of the CDR3: TGTGCCAGCAGCTCAACCCGAGTCAATGAGCAGTTCTTC.

This sequence joins TRBV24-1 and TRBJ2-1; 9 nucleotides match TRBD1. The ends lost 2 bases at V and 7 bases at J; junction bases unmatched: 5. The CDR3 contains 15 residues. The V gene's germline CDR1 is KGHDR and CDR2 SFDVKD. The CDR3: CATSDSGQGYNEQFF. The CDR3 nucleotides read TGTGCCACCAGTGATTCGGGACAGGGATATAATGAGCAGTTCTTC.

The chain joins TRBV11-2 to TRBJ2-6; D is possibly TRBD2 (6 bases). CDR3 size: 15 residues. CDR1 and CDR2 (germline): SGHAT, FQNNGV. Trimming stripped 5 bases from V and 1 base from J, with 9 bases between. Written as DNA, the CDR3 is TGTGCCAGCAGCAGGACTATTTCTGGGGCCAACGTCCTGACTTTC. Its protein is CASSRTISGANVLTF.

The chain is built from TRBV7-3 and TRBJ1-6; D remains ambiguous. Germline CDR1 and CDR2: SGHTA and FQGTGA. Between the trimmed V and J ends, which lost 5 bases and 1 base, there was a span of 18 bases. This CDR3 has 18 amino acids. The CDR3 spells CASSPPDIAGSYNSPLHF. CDR3 in DNA: TGTGCCAGCAGCCCTCCAGACATCGCTGGATCCTATAATTCACCCCTCCACTTT.

J is TRBJ1-6 and V is TRBV5-1; TRBD1 matches at 7 bases. CDR3 length: 15 residues. In germline, CDR1 is SGHRS, CDR2 YFSETQ. Trimming at V came to 0 bases and at J to 10 bases, leaving 7 bases not matched to a gene. The CDR3 protein is CASSLVSGGGSPLHF. The CDR3 DNA follows: TGCGCCAGCAGCTTGGTGTCAGGGGGAGGATCACCCCTCCACTTT.

The gene calls are TRBV2 and TRBJ2-7; possibly TRBD1 for D (5 bases). CDR1 is SNHLY and CDR2 is FYNNEI in the germline V gene. The CDR3 length is 15 residues. V gave up 1 base and J gave up 7 bases, with 17 bases separating them. The CDR3 spells CASSEVTTARREQYF. The CDR3, as DNA: TGTGCCAGCAGTGAAGTCACGACAGCGAGGAGAGAGCAGTACTTC.

The rearrangement joins TRBV30 to TRBJ2-3; 8 bases map to TRBD2. V lost 7 bases to trimming and J lost 3 bases; unmatched junction nucleotides: 6. The CDR3 contains 13 residues. In germline, CDR1 is GTSNPN, CDR2 SVGIG (reference sequence). In DNA form, the CDR3 reads TGTGCCTCTACGGGGGGGCCGACAGATACGCAGTATTTT. Residues: CASTGGPTDTQYF. The entire variable domain, with the rest obtained from reference TRBV30 and TRBJ2-3, is as follows: SQTIHQWPATLVQPVGSPLSLECTVEGTSNPNLYWYRQAAGRGLQLLFYSVGIGQISSEVPQNLSASRPQDRQFILSSKKLLLSDSGFYLCASTGGPTDTQYFGPGTRLTVL.

The chain is built from TRBV5-3 and TRBJ2-5; 11 bases are a match to TRBD1. TRBV5-3 is assigned to the ORF class and has an uncertain function. This CDR3 has 17 residues. Trimming removed 4 bases from V and 5 bases from J; junction bases left unmatched: 13. The CDR3 reads CARSADPPGQGGETQYF. The CDR3 DNA sequence: TGTGCCAGAAGCGCCGACCCCCCGGGACAGGGGGGGGAGACCCAGTACTTC.

In this sample, this clone turned up once. This chain's CDR3 is CASSPPGQGTNEQFF. DNA for the CDR3: TGTGCCAGCTCACCACCGGGACAGGGGACGAATGAGCAGTTCTTC. The chain employs TRBV18 and TRBJ2-1; 10 bases are a match to TRBD1. From germline, CDR1 is KGHSH and CDR2 LQKENI. This CDR3 spans 15 amino acids. V gave up 0 bases and J gave up 7 bases; unmatched junction bases: 3.

The rearrangement joins TRBV5-1 to TRBJ2-5; 15 bases match TRBD2. The V gene's germline CDR1 is SGHRS and CDR2 YFSETQ. J was trimmed by 1 base and V by 2 bases; bases with no gene match: 9. CDR3 length: 19 residues. The CDR3 sequence is CASSLAGTSGGSPQETQYF. In nucleotides, the CDR3 is TGCGCCAGCAGCTTAGCCGGGACTAGCGGGGGGTCCCCCCAAGAGACCCAGTACTTC.

The V call is TRBV7-8, the J call TRBJ1-6; D not resolved. Germline loops: CDR1 SGHVS, CDR2 FQNEAQ. V was pared by 5 bases and J by 8 bases, with 19 bases between. This CDR3 region has 16 residues. The DNA for the CDR3 is TGTGCCAGCAGCCACCCCCCGGGAGTCCGTTATTCACCCCTCCACTTT. Translation: CASSHPPGVRYSPLHF.

J is TRBJ2-7 and V is TRBV9; possible D gene TRBD1, 6 bases. The CDR3 length is 13 residues. In germline, CDR1 is SGDLS, CDR2 YYNGEE. V lost 2 bases, J lost 6 bases, and 12 bases lay in between. The CDR3 loop reads CASSVRQVGEQYF. In DNA, the CDR3 is TGTGCCAGCAGCGTCCGACAGGTTGGCGAGCAGTACTTC.

This clone was found once. The chain recombines TRBV6-5 with TRBJ2-7; TRBD2 matches at 8 bases. The CDR3 loop spans 16 amino acids. Germline trimming cut 2 bases from V and 5 bases from J; bases unmatched to any gene: 11. CDR1 and CDR2 (germline): MNHEY, SVGAGI. The CDR3 loop reads CASSYSIPLAGDEQYF. Written as DNA, the CDR3 is TGTGCCAGCAGTTACAGTATCCCGCTAGCGGGTGACGAGCAGTACTTC.

This rearrangement joins TRBV30 to TRBJ1-6; 7 bases match TRBD1. The V gene's germline CDR1 is GTSNPN and CDR2 SVGIG (reference sequence). Trimming cost V 0 bases and J 17 bases; bases outside gene matches: 10. The length of the CDR3 is 13 residues. The CDR3 DNA is TGTGCCTGGAGTGTGTTTGAGGGGGCGATTGTCCACTTT. It yields the protein CAWSVFEGAIVHF.

Of note for this clone: Additional DNA sequences in this sample encode the identical CDR3. This CDR3 is CASSDNRGSNQPQHF. CDR3 DNA sequence: TGTGCCAGCAGTGACAACCGAGGTAGCAATCAGCCCCAGCATTTT. The chain joins TRBV2 to TRBJ1-5; D is unresolved. V was shortened by 3 bases and J by 0 bases, with 9 bases between the two germline ends. Germline loops: CDR1 SNHLY, CDR2 FYNNEI. The CDR3 has 15 amino acids.